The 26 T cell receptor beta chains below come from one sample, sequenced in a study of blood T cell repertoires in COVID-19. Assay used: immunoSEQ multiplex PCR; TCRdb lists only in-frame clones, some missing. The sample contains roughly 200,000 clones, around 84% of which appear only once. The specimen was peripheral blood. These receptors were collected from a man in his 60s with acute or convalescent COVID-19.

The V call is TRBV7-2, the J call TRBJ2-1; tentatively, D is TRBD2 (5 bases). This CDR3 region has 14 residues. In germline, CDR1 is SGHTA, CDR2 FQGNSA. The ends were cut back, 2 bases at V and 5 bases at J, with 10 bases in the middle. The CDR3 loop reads CASSLNRGNNEQFF. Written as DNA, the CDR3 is TGTGCCAGCAGCTTAAATCGGGGAAACAATGAGCAGTTCTTC.

The CDR3 coding sequence is TGTGCCAGCAGCTTAGTCGGCGGCGCGGGAAACTATGGCTACACCTTC. Translated: CASSLVGGAGNYGYTF. This chain uses TRBV11-2 with TRBJ1-2; D unclear. Trimming pared 1 base from V and 2 bases from J, leaving 14 bases between. Germline CDR1 reads SGHAT; CDR2 reads FQNNGV. The CDR3 is 16 residues long.

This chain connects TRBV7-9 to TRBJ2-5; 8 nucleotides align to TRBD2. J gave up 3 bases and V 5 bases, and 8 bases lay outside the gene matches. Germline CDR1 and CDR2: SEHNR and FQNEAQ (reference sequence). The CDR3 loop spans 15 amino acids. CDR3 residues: CASSIPGGGEETQYF. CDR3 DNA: TGTGCCAGCAGCATCCCCGGGGGGGGAGAAGAGACCCAGTACTTC.

The CDR3, as DNA: TGCGCCAGCAGCCAAGGTAGCGGGGGCTCATACGAGCAGTACTTC. Amino acids: CASSQGSGGSYEQYF. The chain links TRBV4-3 to TRBJ2-7, with 9 positions matching TRBD2. Germline V gives CDR1 LGHNA, CDR2 YSLEER. V lost 1 base, J lost 4 bases, and 5 bases stayed unmatched. The CDR3 is made up of 15 amino acids.

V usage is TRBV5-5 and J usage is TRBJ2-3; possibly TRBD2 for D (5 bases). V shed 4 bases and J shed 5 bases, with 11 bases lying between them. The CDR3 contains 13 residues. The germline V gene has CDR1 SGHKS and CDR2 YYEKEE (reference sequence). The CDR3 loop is CASSAPGLDTQYF. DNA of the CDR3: TGTGCCAGCAGCGCACCTGGACTAGATACGCAGTATTTT.

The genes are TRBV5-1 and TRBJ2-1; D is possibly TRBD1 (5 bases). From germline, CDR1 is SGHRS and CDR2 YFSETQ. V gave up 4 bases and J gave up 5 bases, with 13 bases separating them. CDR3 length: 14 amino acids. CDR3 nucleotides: TGCGCCAGCAGCCATTATGACAGCAACAATGAGCAGTTCTTC. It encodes CASSHYDSNNEQFF.

The CDR3 here is CASSLSLFQEQFF. The CDR3 DNA reads as TGTGCCAGCAGCTTGTCACTATTCCAAGAGCAGTTCTTC. The chain links TRBV5-6 to TRBJ2-1, with D hard to call. Germline V gene lookup returns CDR1 SGHDT and CDR2 YYEEEE. The V gene lost 1 base and the J gene lost 10 bases, with 12 bases spanning the gap. The CDR3 runs to 13 residues.

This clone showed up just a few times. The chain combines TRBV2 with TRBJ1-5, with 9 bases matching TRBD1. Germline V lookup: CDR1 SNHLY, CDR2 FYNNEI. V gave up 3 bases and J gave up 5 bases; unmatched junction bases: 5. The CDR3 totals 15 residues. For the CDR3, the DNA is TGTGCCAGCAGTGATACGGGACAGGGACATCAGCCCCAGCATTTT. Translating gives CASSDTGQGHQPQHF.

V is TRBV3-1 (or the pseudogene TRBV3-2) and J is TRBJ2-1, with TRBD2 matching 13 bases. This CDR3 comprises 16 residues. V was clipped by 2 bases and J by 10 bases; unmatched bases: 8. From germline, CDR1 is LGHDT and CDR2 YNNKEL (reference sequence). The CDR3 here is CASSQYPGLAGEEQFF. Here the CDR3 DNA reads TGTGCCAGCAGCCAATATCCCGGACTAGCGGGGGAAGAGCAGTTCTTC.

The CDR3 DNA reads as TGTGCCAGCAGCTTGGAGGCGGGCCTCTCCTACAATGAGCAGTTCTTC. Protein product: CASSLEAGLSYNEQFF. The chain uses TRBV5-5 and TRBJ2-1, with D possibly matching TRBD2 (5 bases). This CDR3 is built from 16 residues. Germline CDR1 is SGHKS and CDR2 is YYEKEE (reference sequence). V lost 0 bases and J 0 bases, leaving 10 bases between the germline ends.

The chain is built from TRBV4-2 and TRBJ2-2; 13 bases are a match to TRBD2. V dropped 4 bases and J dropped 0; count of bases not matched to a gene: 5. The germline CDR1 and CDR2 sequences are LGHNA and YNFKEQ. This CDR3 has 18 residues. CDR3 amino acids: CASSRGTSGDANTGELFF. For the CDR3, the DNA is TGTGCCAGCAGCCGTGGGACTAGCGGGGACGCGAACACCGGGGAGCTGTTTTTT.

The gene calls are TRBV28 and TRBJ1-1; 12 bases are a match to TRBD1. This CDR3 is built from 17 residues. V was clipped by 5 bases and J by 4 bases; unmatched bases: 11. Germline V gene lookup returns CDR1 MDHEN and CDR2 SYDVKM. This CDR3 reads CASSLMGQGAWGTEAFF. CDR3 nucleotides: TGTGCCAGCAGTCTAATGGGACAGGGGGCGTGGGGCACTGAAGCTTTCTTT.

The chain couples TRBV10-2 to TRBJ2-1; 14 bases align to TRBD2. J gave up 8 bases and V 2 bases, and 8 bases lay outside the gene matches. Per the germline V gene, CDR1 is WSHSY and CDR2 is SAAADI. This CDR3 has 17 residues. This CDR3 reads CASSETSGTSGGYEQFF. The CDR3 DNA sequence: TGCGCCAGCAGTGAGACATCCGGGACTAGCGGGGGTTATGAGCAGTTCTTC.

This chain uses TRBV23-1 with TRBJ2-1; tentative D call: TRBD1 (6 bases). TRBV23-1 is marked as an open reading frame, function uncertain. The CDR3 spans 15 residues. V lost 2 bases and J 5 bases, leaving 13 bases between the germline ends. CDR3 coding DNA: TGCGCCAGCAGTCAAGGGCCCTGGGACAACAATGAGCAGTTCTTC. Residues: CASSQGPWDNNEQFF.

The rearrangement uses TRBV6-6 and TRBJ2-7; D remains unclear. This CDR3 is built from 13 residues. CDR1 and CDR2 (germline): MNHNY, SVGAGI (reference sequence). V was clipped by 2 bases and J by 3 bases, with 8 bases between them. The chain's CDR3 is CASSYEAFYEQYF. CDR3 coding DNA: TGTGCCAGCAGTTACGAGGCGTTCTACGAGCAGTACTTC.

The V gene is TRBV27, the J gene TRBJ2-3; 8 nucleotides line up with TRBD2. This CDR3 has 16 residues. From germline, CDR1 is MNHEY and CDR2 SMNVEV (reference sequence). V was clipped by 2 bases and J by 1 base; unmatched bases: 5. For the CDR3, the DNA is TGTGCCAGCAGTTTAGGTTACGGGGGGGGCACAGATACGCAGTATTTT. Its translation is CASSLGYGGGTDTQYF.

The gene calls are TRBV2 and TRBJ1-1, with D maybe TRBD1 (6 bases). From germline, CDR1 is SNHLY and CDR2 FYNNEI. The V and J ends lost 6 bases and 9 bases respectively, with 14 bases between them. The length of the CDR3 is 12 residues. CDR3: CASRETGTKAFF. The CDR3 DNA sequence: TGTGCCAGCAGGGAAACAGGGACCAAAGCTTTCTTT. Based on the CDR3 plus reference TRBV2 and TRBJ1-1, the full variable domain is EPEVTQTPSHQVTQMGQEVILRCVPISNHLYFYWYRQILGQKVEFLVSFYNNEISEKSEIFDDQFSVERPDGSNFTLKIRSTKLEDSAMYFCASRETGTKAFFGQGTRLTVV.

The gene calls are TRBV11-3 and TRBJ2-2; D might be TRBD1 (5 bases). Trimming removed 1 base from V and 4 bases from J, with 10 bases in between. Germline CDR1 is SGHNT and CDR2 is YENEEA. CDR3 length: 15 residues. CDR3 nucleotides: TGTGCCAGCAGCTTAGTTGGGGCAGGCACCGGGGAGCTGTTTTTT. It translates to CASSLVGAGTGELFF.

The CDR3 DNA reads as TGTGCCAGCAGTTACTCGGGGGGATCTGGGGCACCCCTCCACTTT. Its translation: CASSYSGGSGAPLHF. This sequence joins TRBV6-5 and TRBJ1-6, with a possible D match to TRBD1 (5 bases). Trimming removed 0 bases from V and 11 bases from J, with 14 bases in between. CDR1 and CDR2 (germline): MNHEY, SVGAGI. The CDR3 spans 15 residues.

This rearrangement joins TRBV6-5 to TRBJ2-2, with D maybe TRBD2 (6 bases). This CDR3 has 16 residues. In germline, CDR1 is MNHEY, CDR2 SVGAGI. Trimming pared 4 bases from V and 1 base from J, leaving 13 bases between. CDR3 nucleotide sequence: TGTGCCAGCAGTTCTAACAGCGGGCTGAACACCGGGGAGCTGTTTTTT. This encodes CASSSNSGLNTGELFF.

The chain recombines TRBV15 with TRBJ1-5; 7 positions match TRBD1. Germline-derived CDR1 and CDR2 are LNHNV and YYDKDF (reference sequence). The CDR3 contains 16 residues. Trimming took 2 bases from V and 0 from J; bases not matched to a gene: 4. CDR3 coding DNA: TGTGCCACCAGCAGAAACACAGGGGATAGCAATCAGCCCCAGCATTTT. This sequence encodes CATSRNTGDSNQPQHF.

The CDR3 DNA follows: TGCGCCAGCAGCTTGGAGCCCCCACTGGCCTACGAGCAGTACTTC. It specifies CASSLEPPLAYEQYF. This chain uses TRBV5-1 with TRBJ2-7; D remains unclear. V gave up 0 bases and J gave up 2 bases, with 12 bases separating them. Looked up from germline, CDR1 is SGHRS and CDR2 is YFSETQ. The CDR3 has 15 amino acids.

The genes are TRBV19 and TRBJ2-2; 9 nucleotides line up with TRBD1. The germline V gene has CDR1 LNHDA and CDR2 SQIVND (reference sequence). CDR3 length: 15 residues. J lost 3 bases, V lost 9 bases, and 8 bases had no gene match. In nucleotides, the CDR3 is TGTGCCAGCCGGACAGGGGATGGGGACACCGGGGAGCTGTTTTTT. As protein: CASRTGDGDTGELFF.

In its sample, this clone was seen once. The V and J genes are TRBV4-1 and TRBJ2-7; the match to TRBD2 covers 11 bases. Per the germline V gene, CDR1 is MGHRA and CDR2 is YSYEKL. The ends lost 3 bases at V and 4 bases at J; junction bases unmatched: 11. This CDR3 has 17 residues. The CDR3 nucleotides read TGCGCCAGCAGCCAGAGGGATAGCGGGGGGGCAGAGTACGAGCAGTACTTC. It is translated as CASSQRDSGGAEYEQYF.

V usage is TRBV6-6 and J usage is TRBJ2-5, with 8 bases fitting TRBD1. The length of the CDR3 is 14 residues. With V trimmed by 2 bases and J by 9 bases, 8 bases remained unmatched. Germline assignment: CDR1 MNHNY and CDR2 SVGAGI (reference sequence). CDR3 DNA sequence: TGTGCCAGCAGTTACCGGGACAGGAAGACGGCCCAGTACTTC. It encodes CASSYRDRKTAQYF.

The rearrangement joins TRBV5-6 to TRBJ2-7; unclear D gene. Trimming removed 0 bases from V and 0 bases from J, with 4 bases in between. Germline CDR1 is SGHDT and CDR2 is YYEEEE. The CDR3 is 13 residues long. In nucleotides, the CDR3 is TGTGCCAGCAGCTTGGTTAGCTCCTACGAGCAGTACTTC. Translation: CASSLVSSYEQYF.